This T cell receptor beta chain was profiled in a study of T-cell memory formation after mild COVID-19. The study, taken as a whole, reports: Mostly located in CM and EM were contracting CD4+ clones, with contracting CD8+ clones located in EMRA. The authors did not confirm SARS-CoV-2 specificity of second-wave clones peaking day 37. Cross-reactive memory apparently joined, as some responding clones appeared in pre-infection memory.

As concerns this clonotype: No antigen is known for it.

5'RACE with constant-segment primers yielded barcoded, UMI-tagged TCR alpha and TCR beta cDNA libraries. TCRdb reprocessed the 5' RACE reads with MiXCR, giving one entry per CDR3 protein. The table has 540,000 or so distinct CDR3 sequences, 20% seen once. The V and J ends lost 4 bases and 4 bases respectively, with 13 bases between them. The CDR3 covers 14 residues. This clonotype originated in an adult woman who had mild COVID-19 (a few samples of this study predate the infection). Cell type and time point are not known. Sequenced: PBMCs or a T cell subset sorted from them (not recorded which). The rearrangement uses TRBV12-3 or TRBV12-4 and TRBJ1-2; D is undetermined. The CDR3 nucleotides read TGTGCCAGCAGTTACCTTCCGGGGAGCTATGGCTACACCTTC. Its translation: CASSYLPGSYGYTF.